The 19 T cell receptor beta chains below all came from one sample that was sequenced in a study of cytomegalovirus exposure and HLA in healthy donors. The PCR had 60 Vbeta and 13 Jbeta primers. Clones were sequenced by immunoSEQ multiplex PCR, and TCRdb holds only the in-frame ones, with some missing. The sample includes about 130,000 clones, 65% to 85% of them seen just once. Source material: PBMCs. The receptors were gathered from a boy aged 5-17 years in good health and CMV-seronegative.

The rearrangement joins TRBV4-1 to TRBJ2-7; 8 bases agree with TRBD1. The J segment lost 5 bases and the V segment lost 6 bases, leaving 6 bases of the junction unmatched. The germline V gene encodes CDR1 MGHRA and CDR2 YSYEKL. The CDR3 totals 13 residues. The CDR3 sequence is CASRRTGRDEQYF. The CDR3 region has the DNA TGCGCCAGCAGAAGGACAGGGAGAGACGAGCAGTACTTC.

V is TRBV5-1 and J is TRBJ2-5; D remains ambiguous. V was pared by 2 bases and J by 4 bases, with 9 bases between. CDR3 length: 13 residues. Germline assignment: CDR1 SGHRS and CDR2 YFSETQ. This chain's CDR3 is CASSFLKLETQYF. As DNA, the CDR3 is TGCGCCAGCAGCTTCCTAAAACTAGAGACCCAGTACTTC.

The CDR3 protein is CASSLGTGGADTQYF. The CDR3 DNA reads as TGTGCCAGCAGCTTAGGGACAGGGGGAGCAGATACGCAGTATTTT. V is TRBV7-6 and J is TRBJ2-3; TRBD1 aligns across 10 bases. Germline V gene lookup returns CDR1 SGHVS and CDR2 FNYEAQ. Losses at the gene ends were 1 base for V and 4 bases for J; bases not matched to a gene: 2. This CDR3 comprises 15 residues.

The J gene is TRBJ1-5, the V gene TRBV10-3; TRBD1 is a possible D gene (5 bases). V was clipped by 2 bases and J by 3 bases, with 11 bases between them. CDR1 is ENHRY, CDR2 SYGVKD, per germline. The CDR3 spans 15 residues. In nucleotides, the CDR3 is TGTGCCATCAGTGAGGGGTCAGGGATCAATCAGCCCCAGCATTTT. Amino acid sequence: CAISEGSGINQPQHF.

The sample holds one count of this clone. V is TRBV7-8 and J is TRBJ2-7; possible D gene TRBD2, 5 bases. Looked up from germline, CDR1 is SGHVS and CDR2 is FQNEAQ. V gave up 6 bases and J gave up 2 bases, with 14 bases separating them. This CDR3 is built from 14 residues. This CDR3 reads CASRGPGLAYEQYF. The DNA of the CDR3 is TGTGCCAGCAGGGGCCCGGGGTTAGCCTACGAGCAGTACTTC.

The J gene is TRBJ1-2, the V gene TRBV2, with D hard to call. Germline CDR1 SNHLY, CDR2 FYNNEI. The CDR3 has 14 amino acids. Trimming pared 7 bases from V and 5 bases from J, leaving 17 bases between. The CDR3 region is CASNDDGGSYGYTF. In nucleotides, the CDR3 is TGTGCCAGCAACGACGATGGCGGGTCGTATGGCTACACCTTC. Full variable domain (missing parts from reference TRBV2 and TRBJ1-2): EPEVTQTPSHQVTQMGQEVILRCVPISNHLYFYWYRQILGQKVEFLVSFYNNEISEKSEIFDDQFSVERPDGSNFTLKIRSTKLEDSAMYFCASNDDGGSYGYTFGSGTRLTVV.

This chain joins TRBV28 and TRBJ1-1; a possible D gene is TRBD1 (6 bases). The V end lost 6 bases, the J end lost 1 base, and 18 bases lay between the germline ends. The V gene's germline CDR1 is MDHEN and CDR2 SYDVKM. The CDR3 extends over 16 amino acids. CDR3: CASRSRGAIPNTEAFF. The DNA for the CDR3 is TGTGCCAGCAGATCTCGGGGGGCAATCCCGAACACTGAAGCTTTCTTT. Full variable domain (outside the CDR3, taken from reference TRBV28 and TRBJ1-1): DVKVTQSSRYLVKRTGEKVFLECVQDMDHENMFWYRQDPGLGLRLIYFSYDVKMKEKGDIPEGYSVSREKKERFSLILESASTNQTSMYLCASRSRGAIPNTEAFFGQGTRLTVV.

A word on this clone: Germline and junction disagree at one end, which may indicate a read error. The chain links TRBV5-1 to TRBJ1-2; 7 bases line up with TRBD1. This CDR3 is 9 amino acids long. Looked up from germline, CDR1 is SGHRS and CDR2 is YFSETQ. The DNA of the CDR3 is TGCGCCAGCAACCCGGGACAGCACTTC. This sequence encodes CASNPGQHF.

The V gene is TRBV13, the J gene TRBJ2-5; D may be TRBD1 (6 bases). Germline CDR1 is PRHDT and CDR2 is FYEKMQ (reference sequence). CDR3 length: 14 amino acids. V was cut by 5 bases and J by 5 bases, with 15 bases left in between. The CDR3 sequence is CASSARGGYETQYF. Here the CDR3 DNA reads TGTGCCAGCAGCGCCCGAGGGGGTTACGAGACCCAGTACTTC. The whole variable domain, filled in from reference TRBV13 and TRBJ2-5, reads AAGVIQSPRHLIKEKRETATLKCYPIPRHDTVYWYQQGPGQDPQFLISFYEKMQSDKGSIPDRFSAQQFSDYHSELNMSSLELGDSALYFCASSARGGYETQYFGPGTRLLVL.

The chain uses TRBV5-1 and TRBJ2-4; 10 bases line up with TRBD1. The CDR3 loop spans 19 amino acids. V lost 0 bases to trimming and J lost 0 bases; unmatched junction nucleotides: 9. Germline V gives CDR1 SGHRS, CDR2 YFSETQ. This CDR3 is CASSLGGGQGIAAKNIQYF. CDR3 bases: TGCGCCAGCAGCTTGGGGGGGGGACAGGGGATCGCAGCCAAAAACATTCAGTACTTC.

The gene calls are TRBV9 and TRBJ1-5; 7 bases map to TRBD1. J lost 0 bases, V lost 4 bases, and 13 bases had no gene match. The germline V gene encodes CDR1 SGDLS and CDR2 YYNGEE. The length of the CDR3 is 18 residues. The DNA of the CDR3 is TGTGCCAGCAGCCAGAGAAAGACAGGGACGGATAGCAATCAGCCCCAGCATTTT. Its translation is CASSQRKTGTDSNQPQHF.

This rearrangement joins TRBV30 to TRBJ2-1; D may be TRBD2 (6 bases). The germline gives CDR1 GTSNPN, CDR2 SVGIG (reference sequence). The V gene lost 5 bases and the J gene lost 9 bases, with 14 bases spanning the gap. There are 12 residues in the CDR3. The CDR3 region is CAWDPGLLEQFF. Here the CDR3 DNA reads TGTGCCTGGGACCCGGGACTTCTTGAGCAGTTCTTC.

The chain couples TRBV7-2 to TRBJ1-2; D unresolved. The V and J ends lost 1 base and 6 bases respectively, with 12 bases between them. This CDR3 has 14 amino acids. The germline V gene has CDR1 SGHTA and CDR2 FQGNSA. The CDR3 nucleotides read TGTGCCAGCAGCTTAGGAGCCTTCGGAGATGGCTACACCTTC. Translated: CASSLGAFGDGYTF.

In DNA form, the CDR3 reads TGCGCCAGCAGGACAGGGGCGAACACCGGGGAGCTGTTTTTT. It is translated as CASRTGANTGELFF. The rearrangement links TRBV5-1 to TRBJ2-2, with TRBD1 identical over 8 bases. With V trimmed by 5 bases and J by 0 bases, 0 bases remained unmatched. The CDR3 has 14 residues. CDR1 is SGHRS and CDR2 is YFSETQ in the germline V gene.

This chain joins TRBV4-2 and TRBJ2-1; no reliable D call. The CDR3 is 14 residues long. Germline CDR1 LGHNA, CDR2 YNFKEQ. Between the trimmed V and J ends, which lost 1 base and 0 bases, there was a span of 4 bases. CDR3 in amino acids: CASSQGSSYNEQFF. In DNA, the CDR3 is TGTGCCAGCAGCCAAGGTAGCTCCTACAATGAGCAGTTCTTC.

The V call is TRBV27, the J call TRBJ1-1; 12 bases agree with TRBD1. The CDR3 is 15 amino acids. J gave up 5 bases and V 6 bases, and 7 bases lay outside the gene matches. CDR1 MNHEY and CDR2 SMNVEV come from the germline V gene (reference sequence). The CDR3 loop is CASRPGQGAGTEAFF. CDR3 DNA sequence: TGTGCCAGCAGGCCGGGACAGGGGGCAGGAACTGAAGCTTTCTTT.

The chain joins TRBV27 to TRBJ2-1, with a weak D call TRBD2 (6 bases). CDR3 length: 14 amino acids. V shed 5 bases and J shed 7 bases, with 15 bases lying between them. CDR1 and CDR2 from the germline V gene are MNHEY and SMNVEV (reference sequence). DNA of the CDR3: TGTGCCAGCAGTCCCTACACGGCGGGGAATGAGCAGTTCTTC. Its translation is CASSPYTAGNEQFF.

The rearrangement joins TRBV5-1 to TRBJ2-7; D is uncertain. The V end was cut by 0 bases, the J end by 6 bases, with 4 bases between. Germline loops: CDR1 SGHRS, CDR2 YFSETQ. This CDR3 spans 11 amino acids. CDR3 sequence (DNA): TGCGCCAGCAGCTTGGCCGGCGAGCAGTACTTC. Protein product: CASSLAGEQYF.

For this clone: A read error is likely, as this CDR3 ends without the conserved phenylalanine or tryptophan. The rearrangement uses TRBV5-1 and TRBJ1-2, with D possibly matching TRBD1 (6 bases). Germline CDR1 and CDR2: SGHRS and YFSETQ. This CDR3 comprises 14 residues. Trimming removed 2 bases at V and 4 bases at J, with 12 bases between. The DNA of the CDR3 is TGCGCCAGCAGCTTCGCAGGGGAGGGCTATGGCTACACCCTC. This translates into CASSFAGEGYGYTL.